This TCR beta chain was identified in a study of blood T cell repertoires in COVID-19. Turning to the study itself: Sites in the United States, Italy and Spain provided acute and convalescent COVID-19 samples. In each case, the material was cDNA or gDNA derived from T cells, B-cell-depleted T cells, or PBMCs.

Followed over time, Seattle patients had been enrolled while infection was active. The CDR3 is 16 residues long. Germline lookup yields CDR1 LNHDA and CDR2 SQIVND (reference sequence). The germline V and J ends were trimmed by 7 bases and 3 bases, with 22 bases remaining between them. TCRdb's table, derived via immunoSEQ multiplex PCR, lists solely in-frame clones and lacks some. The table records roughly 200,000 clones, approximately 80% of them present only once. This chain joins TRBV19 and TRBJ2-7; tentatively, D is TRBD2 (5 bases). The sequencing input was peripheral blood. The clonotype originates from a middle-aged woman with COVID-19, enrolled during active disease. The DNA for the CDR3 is TGTGCCAGTATGCCTTCCTGGGGAGACGTGGACTACGAGCAGTACTTC. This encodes CASMPSWGDVDYEQYF.